This section outlines one TCR beta chain sequence together with its context. This entry comes from a study of response to subunit inactivated influenza vaccine. TCRdb re-derived calls from the RT-PCR reads in MiXCR, one entry per CDR3 protein. The sample shows roughly 570,000 distinct CDR3 sequences, 10% to 15% of them seen only once. Germline trimming cut 2 bases from V and 1 base from J; bases unmatched to any gene: 4. The V gene's germline CDR1 is MNHNS and CDR2 SASEGT. CDR3 length equals 16 residues. Sample: PBMCs from blood, taken more than 35 days after vaccination. The V call is TRBV6-1, the J call TRBJ2-3, with TRBD2 matching 9 bases. This clonotype was sampled from a man over 45 who received an inactivated influenza vaccine. The CDR3 coding sequence is TGTGCCAGCAGTGAAATGTTAGCGGGGGGCACAGATACGCAGTATTTT. Translation: CASSEMLAGGTDTQYF.